This T cell receptor beta chain was identified in a study of OX40 agonist ivuxolimab in advanced cancers. The V and J ends lost 3 bases and 5 bases respectively, with 14 bases between them. Germline CDR1 is SGHAT and CDR2 is FQDESV (reference sequence). The CDR3 sequence is 15 residues long. Libraries were prepared by immunoSEQ multiplex PCR; TCRdb keeps only in-frame clonotypes and omits some of them. This sample has about 40,000 clones, with about 82% found just once. The chain employs TRBV11-1 and TRBJ1-3; perhaps TRBD1 as D (6 bases). The sample here was CD4+ or CD8+ T cells sorted from blood, taken in a trial of the OX40 agonist ivuxolimab. This TCR derives from an adult with an advanced solid tumor such as melanoma, head and neck, liver or kidney cancer. In DNA form, the CDR3 reads TGTGCCAGCAGCTTTTCGGGGGGGGCTAGAAACACCATATATTTT. Its translation: CASSFSGGARNTIYF.